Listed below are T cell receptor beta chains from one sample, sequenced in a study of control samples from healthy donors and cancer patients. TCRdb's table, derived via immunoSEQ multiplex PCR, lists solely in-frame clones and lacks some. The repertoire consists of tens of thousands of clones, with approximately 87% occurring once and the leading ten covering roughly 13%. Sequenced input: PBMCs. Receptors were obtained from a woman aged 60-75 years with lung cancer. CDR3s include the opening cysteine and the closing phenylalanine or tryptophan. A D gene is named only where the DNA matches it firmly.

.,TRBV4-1,CASSQDAGNYGYTF
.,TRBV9,CATAAGNTEAFF
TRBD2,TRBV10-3,CAISELAGGSVDTQYF
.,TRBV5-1,CASNRDVNTEAFF
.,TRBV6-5,CASSRAIMNTEAFF
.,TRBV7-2,CASSLAGSHGYTF
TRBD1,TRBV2,CASSGNRGDEKLFF
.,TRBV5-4,CASSLGGPDSNQPQHF
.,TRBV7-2,CASSLGAATGYEQYF
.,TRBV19,CASRDGDWNTEAFF
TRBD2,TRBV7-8,CASSSLAGVSTDTQYF
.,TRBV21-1,CASSKAASEETQYF
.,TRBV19,CASSIEGGVGEQFF
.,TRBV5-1,CASSPRGGSNQPQHF
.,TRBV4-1,CASSLRTVNTEAFF
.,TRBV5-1,CASSDGRLNSPLHF
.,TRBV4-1,CASSQDQTGLRLYEQYF
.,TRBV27,CASSTTQTPHRATEAFF
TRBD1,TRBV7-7,CASSPGQGAAYEQYF
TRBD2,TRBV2,CASRPRGGSSGANVLTF
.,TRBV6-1,CASSEGSPRGYTF
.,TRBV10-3,CAISEGGRDTEAFF
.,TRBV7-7,CASSPATNTEAFF
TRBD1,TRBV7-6,CASSLGGRGSSYEQYF
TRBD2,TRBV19,CASSGRTSGRTETQYF
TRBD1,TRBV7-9,CASSSTTGIAGELFF
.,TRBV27,CASSYGVGGVSPLHF
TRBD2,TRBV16,CASSQSMAGGTDTQYF
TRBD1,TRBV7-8,CASSPRTGGAYGTEAFF
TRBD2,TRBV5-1,CASSLWTSGRATGNIQYF
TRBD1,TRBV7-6,CASSWPKGQGRVLQETQYF
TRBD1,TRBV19,CATENRGYGYTF
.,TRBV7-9,CASSPDSPNQPQHF
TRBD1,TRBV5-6,CASSWGPDRDSIGAFF
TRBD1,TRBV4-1,CASSQAGTGEHYGYTF
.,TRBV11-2,CASSQNRDTGELFF
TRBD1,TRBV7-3,CASSLTRTGASSNQPQHF
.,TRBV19,CASSIASSSSYEQYF
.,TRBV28,CASSLKVYEQYF
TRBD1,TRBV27,CASSFGTAPNYGYTF
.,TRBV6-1,CASSDPGEVRTLHF
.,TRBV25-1,CASSLLGVNYGYTF
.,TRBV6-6,CASSLGAASSYEQYF
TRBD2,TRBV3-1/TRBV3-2,CASSQEVGGADYNEQFF
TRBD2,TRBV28,CASSSHGVAGSTDTQYF
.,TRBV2,CASSGAVTYEQYF
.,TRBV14,CASSQLTGLNTEAFF
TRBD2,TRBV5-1,CASSLGDYPPYEQYF
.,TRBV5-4,CASSQDHYGYTF
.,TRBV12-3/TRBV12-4,CASSPGGRTEAFF
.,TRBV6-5,CASSATRYGYTF
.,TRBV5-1,CASSLGISDSSDTQYF
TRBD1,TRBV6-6,CASRPPLTGAQYGYTF
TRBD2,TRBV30,CAWSTGGRPPYF
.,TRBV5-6,CASSLEGVLNTEAFF